This TCR beta chain was sequenced during a study of blood T cell repertoires in COVID-19. Seattle patients were enrolled during active infection and followed longitudinally. In the original workflow: It was from reference gene primer amplification that nucleated cell counts were estimated. Profiled with immunoSEQ multiplex PCR; TCRdb holds only in-frame clones, not every one. D and trimming come from the DNA, and the V and J calls and clone size come from that table. The sample has 300,000 or so clones, more than 85% seen once. The germline V gene has CDR1 MNHEY and CDR2 SVGAGI. This CDR3 region has 14 residues. The V and J ends lost 6 bases and 7 bases respectively, with 19 bases between them.

V gene TRBV6-5 combines with J gene TRBJ2-7; a possible D gene is TRBD1 (6 bases). Input material: peripheral blood. This TCR came from a woman aged 25 to 45 with COVID-19, enrolled during active disease. CDR3 region: CASSGDIPLREQYF. Written as DNA, the CDR3 is TGTGCCAGCAGCGGGGACATCCCACTGAGGGAGCAGTACTTC.